These 21 T cell receptor beta chains were sequenced from one sample in a study of T-cell memory formation after mild COVID-19 (dated by TCRdb to about 2021). Preparation of the library involved 5' RACE. Sequencing instrument: Illumina NovaSeq 6000. TCRdb took the public reads, trimmed them with fastp at Q25, ran MiXCR for clone calling and kept in-frame beta chains. Each entry is one CDR3 protein sequence, shown with its most common DNA and genes. The sample includes under 450,000 distinct CDR3 sequences, with approximately 15% observed a single time. The biggest ten clones account for roughly 22% of the sample. The sample taken for sequencing was PBMCs or a T cell subset sorted from them (not recorded which). Receptor source: a man aged 18 to 35 who had mild COVID-19 (a few samples of this study predate the infection). The sample titles of this study are shuffled in the database, so cell type and time point are left out; the donor was told from shared clones.

The CDR3 DNA reads as TGTGCCAGCAGCGTAGGTGTTTCCCGAGAGACCCAGTACTTC. Encoded protein: CASSVGVSRETQYF. The chain carries TRBV9 and TRBJ2-5; D not certain. Germline V gene lookup returns CDR1 SGDLS and CDR2 YYNGEE. Trimming removed 0 bases from V and 4 bases from J, with 10 bases in between. There are 14 residues in the CDR3.

This clonotype was picked up many times. The rearrangement joins TRBV12-3 or TRBV12-4 to TRBJ2-7; TRBD2 agrees at 7 bases. There are 14 residues in the CDR3. The V gene end was trimmed by 6 bases and the J gene end by 1 base; junction bases not matched to a gene: 6. CDR3 nucleotide sequence: TGTGCCAGCAGAGGACTAGTGGGGTCCTACGAGCAGTACTTC. As protein: CASRGLVGSYEQYF.

Only a few counts were recorded for this clonotype. J is TRBJ2-5 and V is TRBV10-3; D gene ambiguous. This CDR3 has 11 residues. The germline V and J ends were trimmed by 2 bases and 4 bases, with 2 bases remaining between them. CDR1 is ENHRY and CDR2 is SYGVKD in the germline V gene. CDR3 DNA sequence: TGTGCCATCAGTGAGACAGAGACCCAGTACTTC. Residues: CAISETETQYF.

This rearrangement joins TRBV6-2 or TRBV6-3 to TRBJ1-2, with 7 bases that match TRBD1. V gave up 1 base and J gave up 4 bases; unmatched junction bases: 6. The CDR3 sequence is 15 residues long. Germline CDR1 reads MNHEY; CDR2 reads SVGEGT. CDR3 sequence (DNA): TGTGCCAGCAGTTACTTGGACAGGTCCGGCTATGGCTACACCTTC. Encoded protein: CASSYLDRSGYGYTF.

The V gene is TRBV6-5, the J gene TRBJ2-1; 9 nucleotides agree with TRBD1. The germline CDR1 and CDR2 sequences are MNHEY and SVGAGI. With 5 bases clipped from V and 2 bases from J, the junction kept 4 bases outside the gene matches. The CDR3 is 15 residues long. CDR3 coding DNA: TGTGCCAGCAGTCAACAGGGGGCTGCCTACAATGAGCAGTTCTTC. It is translated as CASSQQGAAYNEQFF.

This clonotype was observed a handful of times. This chain links TRBV7-9 with TRBJ1-2, with D maybe TRBD1 (5 bases). V was clipped by 3 bases and J by 2 bases, with 10 bases between them. The CDR3 has 14 residues. The germline gives CDR1 SEHNR, CDR2 FQNEAQ (reference sequence). DNA of the CDR3: TGTGCCAGCAGCTTGCCGACAGTAAACTATGGCTACACCTTC. It translates to CASSLPTVNYGYTF. The variable domain in full, completed from reference TRBV7-9 and TRBJ1-2, reads DTGVSQNPRHKITKRGQNVTFRCDPISEHNRLYWYRQTLGQGPEFLTYFQNEAQLEKSRLLSDRFSAERPKGSFSTLEIQRTEQGDSAMYLCASSLPTVNYGYTFGSGTRLTVV.

This clonotype was counted a few times. The chain couples TRBV20-1 to TRBJ2-5, with 9 bases matching TRBD2. The CDR3 has 16 amino acids. Germline V gene data show CDR1 as DFQATT and CDR2 as SNEGSKA (reference sequence). V shed 5 bases and J 5 bases; nucleotides not matched to a gene: 15. The CDR3 DNA sequence: TGCAGTGCTGTTCCCGAGGTAGCGGGGGAGTTGGAGACCCAGTACTTC. This encodes CSAVPEVAGELETQYF.

This clonotype was seen at least ten times. DNA for the CDR3: TGTGCCAGCAGCTTTGGGGGGGGATTGACAGATACGCAGTATTTT. As protein: CASSFGGGLTDTQYF. The V and J genes are TRBV7-3 and TRBJ2-3; 7 nucleotides line up with TRBD2. CDR3 length: 15 residues. After removal of 3 bases from V and 3 bases from J, the junction contained 6 bases not matched to a gene. Germline V gene sequence: CDR1 SGHTA, CDR2 FQGTGA.

V and J are TRBV20-1 and TRBJ2-5; D call uncertain. The CDR3 extends over 13 amino acids. V was shortened by 8 bases and J by 2 bases, with 15 bases between the two germline ends. Germline-derived CDR1 and CDR2 are DFQATT and SNEGSKA (reference sequence). CDR3 sequence reads: CSPTRLPQETQYF. The CDR3 nucleotides read TGCAGTCCAACCCGGCTACCTCAAGAGACCCAGTACTTC.

The chain links TRBV6-1 to TRBJ1-1, with D perhaps TRBD1 (5 bases). This CDR3 has 12 residues. V lost 1 base, J lost 11 bases, and 11 bases lay in between. Germline CDR1 and CDR2: MNHNS and SASEGT. In DNA, the CDR3 is TGTGCCAGCAGTGAAGTGACAGAGCGGGCTTTCTTT. Translation gives CASSEVTERAFF.

This clonotype was seen only a few times. The genes are TRBV9 and TRBJ2-3; 12 nucleotides align to TRBD2. Germline CDR1 is SGDLS and CDR2 is YYNGEE. The J segment lost 2 bases and the V segment lost 4 bases, leaving 5 bases of the junction unmatched. The CDR3 spans 16 residues. The CDR3 region has the DNA TGTGCCAGCAGCCCAGGACTAGCGGGGACCACAGATACGCAGTATTTT. Its protein product is CASSPGLAGTTDTQYF.

In its sample, this clonotype was seen many times. J is TRBJ2-7 and V is TRBV5-1; D perhaps matches TRBD2 (6 bases). Trimming shortened V by 0 bases and J by 5 bases, and 15 bases separated the two germline ends. The CDR3 is 15 residues long. The germline gives CDR1 SGHRS, CDR2 YFSETQ. The CDR3 here is CASSLVPDYQHEQYV. In DNA, the CDR3 is TGCGCCAGCAGCTTGGTCCCGGACTACCAACACGAGCAGTACGTC.

This clonotype turned up a few times. The V and J genes are TRBV5-1 and TRBJ1-1; D might be TRBD1 (5 bases). In germline, CDR1 is SGHRS, CDR2 YFSETQ. The V and J ends lost 3 bases and 0 bases respectively, with 15 bases between them. The CDR3 is 16 residues long. CDR3 residues: CASSWTSGGVNTEAFF. For the CDR3, the DNA is TGCGCCAGCAGCTGGACGTCGGGAGGGGTGAACACTGAAGCTTTCTTT.

This clonotype was detected many times. The chain has TRBV27 and TRBJ2-7; 8 bases fit TRBD1. The CDR3 runs to 15 residues. Germline V gene lookup returns CDR1 MNHEY and CDR2 SMNVEV (reference sequence). Unmatched junction bases numbered 14, after V lost 6 bases and J lost 7 bases. The CDR3 nucleotides are TGTGCCAGCAGACCTCGGACAGGGAATAGGAGAGAGCAGTACGTC. Translation: CASRPRTGNRREQYV.

This clonotype was observed once. The missing conserved phenylalanine or tryptophan at the end of this CDR3 makes a read error likely. No DNA is shown, since the ends of the CDR3 on it are uncertain; the CDR3 is the one TCRdb lists. This chain joins TRBV4-2 and TRBJ2-1; no check of the table's D call, TRBD2, against the DNA was made. Germline CDR1 and CDR2: LGHNA and YNFKEQ. Ends included, the CDR3 has 14 residues. CDR3 in amino acids: CSSSQDRASGGPLV.

The chain is built from TRBV27 and TRBJ1-5, with D uncertain. V lost 9 bases and J 6 bases, leaving 12 bases between the germline ends. The CDR3 contains 12 residues. The germline V gene has CDR1 MNHEY and CDR2 SMNVEV (reference sequence). The CDR3 protein is CASRIWGQPQHF. CDR3 DNA sequence: TGTGCCAGTCGGATCTGGGGTCAGCCCCAGCATTTT.

A few counts support this clonotype. This chain connects TRBV27 to TRBJ2-5; TRBD1 agrees at 8 bases. The CDR3 loop spans 15 amino acids. CDR1 is MNHEY, CDR2 SMNVEV, per germline (reference sequence). The ends lost 7 bases at V and 2 bases at J; junction bases unmatched: 9. The CDR3 DNA reads TGTGCCAGCACACGCCCCAGGGGGCCTCAAGAGACCCAGTACTTC. Its protein product is CASTRPRGPQETQYF.

This clonotype was counted ten times or more. CDR3 sequence reads: CASREGPQGTDTQYF. In nucleotides, the CDR3 is TGCGCCAGCAGGGAAGGGCCCCAAGGGACAGATACGCAGTATTTT. The J gene is TRBJ2-3, the V gene TRBV5-1; D gene ambiguous. CDR3 size: 15 residues. Germline CDR1 is SGHRS and CDR2 is YFSETQ. Trimming took 5 bases from V and 3 from J, leaving 16 bases between them.

This sequence joins TRBV6-6 and TRBJ2-5; the match to TRBD2 covers 8 bases. The ends lost 6 bases at V and 4 bases at J; junction bases unmatched: 13. Per germline, CDR1 MNHNY and CDR2 SVGAGI (reference sequence). CDR3 size: 16 residues. The CDR3: CASSRPGGAGGETQYF. For the CDR3, the DNA is TGTGCCAGCAGCCGACCCGGGGGGGCAGGAGGAGAGACCCAGTACTTC.

This clonotype has only a few counts. For the CDR3, the DNA is TGTGCCAGCAGCCAAGTAAAAACTGAAGCTTTCTTT. Protein sequence: CASSQVKTEAFF. V and J are TRBV4-2 and TRBJ1-1; D is ambiguous. Trimming removed 1 base from V and 5 bases from J, with 5 bases in between. Germline loops: CDR1 LGHNA, CDR2 YNFKEQ. The length of the CDR3 is 12 residues.

The CDR3 DNA is TGTGCCCGCGACAGTATGGGTCGTGACAAAAACATTCAGTACTTC. Translation gives CARDSMGRDKNIQYF. The chain joins TRBV6-2 or TRBV6-3 to TRBJ2-4, with D perhaps matching TRBD1 (5 bases). The CDR3 consists of 15 residues. The germline CDR1 and CDR2 sequences are MNHEY and SVGEGT. Trimming removed 11 bases at V and 3 bases at J, with 20 bases between.